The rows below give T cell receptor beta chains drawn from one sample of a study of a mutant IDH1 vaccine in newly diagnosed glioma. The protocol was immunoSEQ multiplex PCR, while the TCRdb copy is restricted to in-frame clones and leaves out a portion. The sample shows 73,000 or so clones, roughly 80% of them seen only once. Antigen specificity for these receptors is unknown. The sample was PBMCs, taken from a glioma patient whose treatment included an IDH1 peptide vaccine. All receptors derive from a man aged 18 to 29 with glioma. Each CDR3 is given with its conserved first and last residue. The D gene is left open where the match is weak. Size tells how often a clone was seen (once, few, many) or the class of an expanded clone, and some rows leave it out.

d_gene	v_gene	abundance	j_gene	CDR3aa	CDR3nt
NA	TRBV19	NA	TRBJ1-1	CASPGTRVPLNTEAFF	TGTGCCAGTCCCGGGACAAGGGTCCCTCTGAACACTGAAGCTTTCTTT
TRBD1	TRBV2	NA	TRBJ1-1	CASSARGWVNTEAFF	TGTGCCAGCAGTGCCAGGGGGTGGGTGAACACTGAAGCTTTCTTT
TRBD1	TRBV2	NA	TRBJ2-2	CASRGTGGTGELFF	TGTGCCAGCAGGGGGACAGGGGGCACCGGGGAGCTGTTTTTT
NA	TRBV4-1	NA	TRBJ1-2	CASSQGVSGRGTYGYTF	TGCGCCAGCAGCCAAGGAGTCTCCGGACGGGGGACCTATGGCTACACCTTC
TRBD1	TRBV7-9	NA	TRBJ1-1	CASSWTGVEAFF	TGTGCCAGCAGCTGGACAGGGGTTGAAGCTTTCTTT
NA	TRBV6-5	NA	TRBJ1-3	CASSYSAGASGNTIYF	TGTGCCAGCAGTTACTCAGCAGGGGCGTCTGGAAACACCATATATTTT
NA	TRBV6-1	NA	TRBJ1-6	CASIRDSRDNSPLHF	TGTGCCAGCATTAGGGATTCCCGAGATAATTCACCCCTCCACTTT
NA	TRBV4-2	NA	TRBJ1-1	CASSPYIAGMNTEAFF	TGTGCCAGCAGCCCCTATATTGCAGGGATGAACACTGAAGCTTTCTTT
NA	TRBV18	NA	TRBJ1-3	CASSPRQLIYSGNTIYF	TGTGCCAGCTCACCTCGACAGCTTATCTACTCTGGAAACACCATATATTTT
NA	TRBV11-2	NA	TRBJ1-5	CASSLVREEQPQHF	TGTGCCAGCAGCTTAGTGAGGGAAGAGCAGCCCCAGCATTTT
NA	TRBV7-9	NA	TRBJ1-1	CASSLPFGNTEAFF	TGTGCCAGCAGCTTACCTTTCGGGAACACTGAAGCTTTCTTT
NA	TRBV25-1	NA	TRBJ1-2	CASSESPPWANYGYTF	TGTGCCAGCAGTGAATCCCCGCCATGGGCTAACTATGGCTACACCTTC
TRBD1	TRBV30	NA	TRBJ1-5	CAWSALGGVVDNNQPQHF	TGTGCCTGGAGTGCGTTAGGGGGCGTAGTGGACAACAATCAGCCCCAGCATTTT
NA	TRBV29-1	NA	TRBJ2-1	CSVPRGAEQFF	TGCAGCGTTCCCCGGGGGGCTGAGCAGTTCTTC
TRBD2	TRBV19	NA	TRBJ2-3	CASSIVAGGATDTQYF	TGTGCCAGTAGTATAGTAGCGGGGGGGGCCACAGATACGCAGTATTTT
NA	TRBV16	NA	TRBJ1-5	CASSQSGPNNQPQHF	TGTGCCAGCAGCCAATCAGGGCCGAATAATCAGCCCCAGCATTTT
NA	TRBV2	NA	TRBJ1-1	CASSENGDTEAFF	TGTGCCAGCAGTGAAAATGGGGACACTGAAGCTTTCTTT
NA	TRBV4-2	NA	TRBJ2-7	CASSQETSPSGEQYF	TGTGCCAGCAGCCAAGAAACTAGCCCTAGTGGAGAGCAGTACTTC
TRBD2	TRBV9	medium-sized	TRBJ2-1	CASSAGGEGNEQFF	TGTGCCAGCAGCGCCGGAGGGGAGGGGAATGAGCAGTTCTTC
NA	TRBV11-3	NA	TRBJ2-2	CASSLRGDGELFF	TGTGCCAGCAGCTTAAGAGGAGACGGGGAGCTGTTTTTT
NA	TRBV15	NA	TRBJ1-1	CATSRDSIFIVSGLNTEAFF	TGTGCCACCAGCAGAGATTCAATATTTATAGTGAGTGGGCTGAACACTGAAGCTTTCTTT
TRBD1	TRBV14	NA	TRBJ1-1	CASSQGQGGPEAFF	TGTGCCAGCAGCCAAGGACAGGGTGGGCCTGAAGCTTTCTTT
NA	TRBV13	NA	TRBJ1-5	CASSAGRSNQPQHF	TGTGCCAGCAGCGCCGGACGGAGCAATCAGCCCCAGCATTTT
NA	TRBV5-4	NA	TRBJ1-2	CASSLAGGRSRYGYTF	TGTGCCAGCAGCTTGGCCGGGGGGCGAAGTCGCTATGGCTACACCTTC
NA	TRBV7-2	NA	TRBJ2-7	CASSLEGVHEQYF	TGTGCCAGCAGCTTAGAGGGGGTCCACGAGCAGTACTTC
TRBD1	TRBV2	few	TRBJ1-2	CARGPGTVYGYTF	TGTGCCAGGGGACCCGGGACAGTCTATGGCTACACCTTC
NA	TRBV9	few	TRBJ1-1	CASSVEEGLNTEAFF	TGTGCCAGCAGCGTAGAGGAGGGATTGAACACTGAAGCTTTCTTT
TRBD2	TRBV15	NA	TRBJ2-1	CATSRDGLAHNEQFF	TGTGCCACCAGCAGAGATGGACTAGCGCACAATGAGCAGTTCTTC
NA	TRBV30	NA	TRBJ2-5	CAWGAGAVWQETQYF	TGTGCCTGGGGGGCAGGGGCGGTATGGCAAGAGACCCAGTACTTC
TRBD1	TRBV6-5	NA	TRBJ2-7	CASTTGGTGGYEQYF	TGTGCCAGCACCACTGGGGGGACAGGAGGCTACGAGCAGTACTTC
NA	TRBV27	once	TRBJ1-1	CASSLSMRGPEAFF	TGTGCCAGCAGTTTATCGATGCGGGGCCCTGAAGCTTTCTTT
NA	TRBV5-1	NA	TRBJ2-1	CASSLGAGDYNEQFF	TGCGCCAGCAGCTTGGGGGCAGGCGACTACAATGAGCAGTTCTTC
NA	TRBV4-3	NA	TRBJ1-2	CASSQDRTSTGYGYTF	TGCGCCAGCAGCCAAGATCGAACCTCCACGGGCTATGGCTACACCTTC
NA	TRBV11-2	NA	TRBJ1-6	CASSLVARGPLHF	TGTGCCAGCAGCTTAGTAGCGAGGGGACCCCTCCACTTT
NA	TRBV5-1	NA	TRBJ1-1	CASSRNTEAFF	TGCGCCAGCAGCCGGAACACTGAAGCTTTCTTT
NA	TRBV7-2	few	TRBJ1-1	CASSRQTNTEAFF	TGTGCCAGCAGCCGACAGACAAACACTGAAGCTTTCTTT
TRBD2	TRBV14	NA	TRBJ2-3	CASSQGTSSTDTQYF	TGTGCCAGCAGCCAGGGGACTAGTAGCACAGATACGCAGTATTTT
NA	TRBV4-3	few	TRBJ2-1	CASSQDQKQFF	TGCGCCAGCAGCCAAGATCAGAAGCAGTTCTTC
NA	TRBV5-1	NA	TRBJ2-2	CASSPNGQPGELFF	TGCGCCAGCAGCCCAAACGGACAGCCCGGGGAGCTGTTTTTT
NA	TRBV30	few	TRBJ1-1	CAWVPGDTEAFF	TGTGCCTGGGTCCCCGGGGACACTGAAGCTTTCTTT
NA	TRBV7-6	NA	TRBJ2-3	CASSLEQGTDTQYF	TGTGCCAGCAGCTTGGAACAGGGCACAGATACGCAGTATTTT
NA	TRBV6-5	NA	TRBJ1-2	CASSLGDPGGYTF	TGTGCCAGCAGTCTCGGGGACCCCGGAGGCTACACCTTC
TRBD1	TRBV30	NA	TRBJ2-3	CAWSNLDRGTQYF	TGTGCCTGGAGTAACCTGGACAGGGGGACGCAGTATTTT
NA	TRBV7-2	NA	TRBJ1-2	CASSPQGNYGYTF	TGTGCCAGCAGCCCACAGGGTAACTATGGCTACACCTTC
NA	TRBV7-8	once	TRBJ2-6	CASSLEQGRANVLTF	TGTGCCAGCAGCTTAGAACAGGGCAGGGCCAACGTCCTGACTTTC
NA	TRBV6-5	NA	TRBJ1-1	CASIHPGGGGTEAFF	TGTGCCAGCATACATCCCGGTGGGGGGGGCACTGAAGCTTTCTTT
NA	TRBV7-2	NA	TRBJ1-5	CASSLGRGNQPQHF	TGTGCCAGCAGCTTAGGGAGGGGGAATCAGCCCCAGCATTTT
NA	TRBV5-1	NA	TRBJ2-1	CASSFRDFWYNEQFF	TGCGCCAGCAGCTTCAGGGATTTTTGGTACAATGAGCAGTTCTTC
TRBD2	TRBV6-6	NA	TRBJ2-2	CASSYLTGGTGELFF	TGTGCCAGCAGTTACCTGACGGGGGGGACCGGGGAGCTGTTTTTT
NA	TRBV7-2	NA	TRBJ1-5	CASSFRDQPQHF	TGTGCCAGCAGCTTCAGAGATCAGCCCCAGCATTTT
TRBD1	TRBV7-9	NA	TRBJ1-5	CASSSSQIGQGANQPQHF	TGTGCCAGCAGCTCCAGCCAGATTGGACAGGGGGCAAATCAGCCCCAGCATTTT
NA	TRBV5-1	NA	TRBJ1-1	CASSVLEGGMAFF	TGCGCCAGCAGCGTATTAGAAGGGGGGATGGCTTTCTTT
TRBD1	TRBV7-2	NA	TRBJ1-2	CASSLGAWRQGVGYTF	TGTGCCAGCAGCTTAGGAGCTTGGAGGCAGGGGGTAGGCTACACCTTC
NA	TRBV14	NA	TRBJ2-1	CASSPKGLEQFF	TGTGCCAGCAGCCCGAAGGGCCTAGAGCAGTTCTTC
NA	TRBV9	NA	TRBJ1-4	CASSAPERGRGEKLFF	TGTGCCAGCAGCGCTCCCGAGCGGGGACGGGGAGAAAAACTGTTTTTT
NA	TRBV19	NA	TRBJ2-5	CASRAGGYQETQYF	TGTGCCAGCCGGGCGGGTGGGTACCAAGAGACCCAGTACTTC